Reported below is one T cell receptor (beta chain). Antigen unknown. The PCR employed 60 Vbeta primers together with 13 Jbeta primers. Under the authors' procedure: Unique TCR beta chains numbered roughly 80 million in a later analysis, with around 12 million shared. Clones were sequenced by immunoSEQ multiplex PCR, and TCRdb holds only the in-frame ones, with some missing. The DNA gave D and trimming, while V, J and clone size come from that table. The repertoire table contains around 100,000 clones. The data derive from a study of cytomegalovirus exposure and HLA in healthy donors. Study findings and constraints: Researchers left out some V segments, among them TRBV6-2 and TRBV6-3, as indistinguishable. Analysis was carried out at a later point, and it linked a missense DCLRE1C variant to TCR beta V- and J-gene trimming. Sequencing artifact likely explains a cluster of highly shared sequence variants.

Germline-derived CDR1 and CDR2 are SGHRS and YFSETQ. The junction had 8 bases not matched to a gene; V was cut back by 4 bases and J by 4 bases. This CDR3 contains 15 residues. Sequencing was carried out using PBMCs. The clonotype originates from a man between 25 and 39 years old in good health and CMV-seronegative. J is TRBJ2-5 and V is TRBV5-1; 9 nucleotides match TRBD1. The CDR3 spells CASSMGQGYSETQYF. The CDR3, as DNA: TGCGCCAGCAGCATGGGACAGGGTTATTCAGAGACCCAGTACTTC. Variable domain in full (rest from reference TRBV5-1 and TRBJ2-5): KAGVTQTPRYLIKTRGQQVTLSCSPISGHRSVSWYQQTPGQGLQFLFEYFSETQRNKGNFPGRFSGRQFSNSRSEMNVSTLELGDSALYLCASSMGQGYSETQYFGPGTRLLVL.